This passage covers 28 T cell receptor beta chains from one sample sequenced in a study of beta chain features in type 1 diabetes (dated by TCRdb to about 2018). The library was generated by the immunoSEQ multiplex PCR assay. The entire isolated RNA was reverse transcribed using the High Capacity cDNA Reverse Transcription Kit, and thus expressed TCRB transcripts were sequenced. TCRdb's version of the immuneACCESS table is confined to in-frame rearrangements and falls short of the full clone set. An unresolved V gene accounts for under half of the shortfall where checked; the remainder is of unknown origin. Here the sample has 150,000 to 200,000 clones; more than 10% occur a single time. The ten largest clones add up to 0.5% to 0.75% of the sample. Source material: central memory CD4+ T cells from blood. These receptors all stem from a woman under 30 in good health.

The CDR3 coding sequence is TGCGCCAGCAGCCAAGGGGGGCAGCGGAACACTGAAGCTTTCTTT. It codes for CASSQGGQRNTEAFF. V is TRBV4-1 and J is TRBJ1-1, with D maybe TRBD1 (6 bases). V was pared by 1 base and J by 1 base, with 10 bases between. From germline, CDR1 is MGHRA and CDR2 YSYEKL. This CDR3 spans 15 amino acids.

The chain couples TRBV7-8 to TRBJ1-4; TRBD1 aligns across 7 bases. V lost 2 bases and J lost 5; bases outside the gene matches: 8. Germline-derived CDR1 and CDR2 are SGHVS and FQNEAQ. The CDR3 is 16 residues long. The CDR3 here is CASSLRTGTANEKLFF. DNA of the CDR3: TGTGCCAGCAGCTTACGCACCGGGACAGCAAATGAAAAACTGTTTTTT.

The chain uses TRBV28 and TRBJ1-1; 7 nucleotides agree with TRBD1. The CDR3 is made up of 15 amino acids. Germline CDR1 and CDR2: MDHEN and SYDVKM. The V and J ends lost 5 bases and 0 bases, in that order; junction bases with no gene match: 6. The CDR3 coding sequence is TGTGCCAGCAGTCCCCCTGACAGGGTGAACACTGAAGCTTTCTTT. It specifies CASSPPDRVNTEAFF.

CDR3 in DNA: TGTGCCAGCAGCTTAGCGCAGGCCCCTCAGTACTTC. Its protein is CASSLAQAPQYF. The V and J genes are TRBV7-6 and TRBJ2-7, with D unresolved. With 0 bases removed from V and 10 bases from J, the gap between germline ends came to 10 bases. The CDR3 totals 12 residues. In germline, CDR1 is SGHVS, CDR2 FNYEAQ.

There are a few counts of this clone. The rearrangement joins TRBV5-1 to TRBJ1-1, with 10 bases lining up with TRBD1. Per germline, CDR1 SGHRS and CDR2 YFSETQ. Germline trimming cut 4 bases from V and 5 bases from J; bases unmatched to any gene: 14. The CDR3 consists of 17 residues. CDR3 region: CASSPSLRDRGRTEAFF. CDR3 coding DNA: TGCGCCAGCAGCCCTAGCCTCCGGGACAGGGGAAGGACTGAAGCTTTCTTT. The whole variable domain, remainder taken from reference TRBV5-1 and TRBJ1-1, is KAGVTQTPRYLIKTRGQQVTLSCSPISGHRSVSWYQQTPGQGLQFLFEYFSETQRNKGNFPGRFSGRQFSNSRSEMNVSTLELGDSALYLCASSPSLRDRGRTEAFFGQGTRLTVV.

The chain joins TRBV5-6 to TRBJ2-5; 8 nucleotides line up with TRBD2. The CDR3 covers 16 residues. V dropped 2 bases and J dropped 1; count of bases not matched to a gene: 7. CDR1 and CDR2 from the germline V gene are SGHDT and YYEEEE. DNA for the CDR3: TGTGCCAGCAGCTTTTTAAGCGGGAGAGTCCAAGAGACCCAGTACTTC. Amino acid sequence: CASSFLSGRVQETQYF.

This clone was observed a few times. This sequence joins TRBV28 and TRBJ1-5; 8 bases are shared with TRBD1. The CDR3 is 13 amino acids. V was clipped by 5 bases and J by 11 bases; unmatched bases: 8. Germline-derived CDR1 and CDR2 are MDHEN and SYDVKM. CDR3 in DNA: TGTGCCAGCAGTCGCCAGGGGGCCGCGGCCCAGCATTTT. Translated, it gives CASSRQGAAAQHF.

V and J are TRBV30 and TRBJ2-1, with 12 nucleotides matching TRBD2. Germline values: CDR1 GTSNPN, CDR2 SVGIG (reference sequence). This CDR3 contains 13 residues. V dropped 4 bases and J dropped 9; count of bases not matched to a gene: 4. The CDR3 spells CAWTSGRATEQFF. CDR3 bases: TGTGCCTGGACTAGCGGGAGGGCCACTGAGCAGTTCTTC.

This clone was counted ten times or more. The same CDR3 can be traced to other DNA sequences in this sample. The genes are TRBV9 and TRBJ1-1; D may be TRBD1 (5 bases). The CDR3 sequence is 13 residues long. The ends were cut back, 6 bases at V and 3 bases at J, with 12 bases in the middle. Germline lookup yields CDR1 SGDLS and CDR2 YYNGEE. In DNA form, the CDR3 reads TGTGCCAGCAACAAAGGGGCCCACACTGAAGCTTTCTTT. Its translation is CASNKGAHTEAFF.

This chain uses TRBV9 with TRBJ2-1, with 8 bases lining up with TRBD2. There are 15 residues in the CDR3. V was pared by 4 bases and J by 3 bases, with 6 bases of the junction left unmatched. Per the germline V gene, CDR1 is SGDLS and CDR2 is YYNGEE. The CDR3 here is CASSHGTSYYNEQFF. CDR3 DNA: TGTGCCAGCAGCCACGGGACTAGTTACTACAATGAGCAGTTCTTC.

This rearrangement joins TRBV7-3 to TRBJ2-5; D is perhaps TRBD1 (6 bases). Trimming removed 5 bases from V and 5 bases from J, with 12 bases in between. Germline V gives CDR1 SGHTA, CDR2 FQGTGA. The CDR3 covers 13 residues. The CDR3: CASSEGHWETQYF. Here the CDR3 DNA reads TGTGCCAGCAGCGAGGGACATTGGGAGACCCAGTACTTC.

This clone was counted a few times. Here the CDR3 reads CASSLVPGQGSQGGYTF. The CDR3, as DNA: TGCGCCAGCAGCTTGGTCCCGGGACAGGGGTCACAGGGTGGCTACACCTTC. This chain joins TRBV5-1 and TRBJ1-2; 10 bases match TRBD1. Germline V CDR1 and CDR2: SGHRS, YFSETQ. The V gene end was trimmed by 0 bases and the J gene end by 7 bases; junction bases not matched to a gene: 12. CDR3 length: 17 amino acids. The variable domain in full, completed from reference TRBV5-1 and TRBJ1-2, reads KAGVTQTPRYLIKTRGQQVTLSCSPISGHRSVSWYQQTPGQGLQFLFEYFSETQRNKGNFPGRFSGRQFSNSRSEMNVSTLELGDSALYLCASSLVPGQGSQGGYTFGSGTRLTVV.

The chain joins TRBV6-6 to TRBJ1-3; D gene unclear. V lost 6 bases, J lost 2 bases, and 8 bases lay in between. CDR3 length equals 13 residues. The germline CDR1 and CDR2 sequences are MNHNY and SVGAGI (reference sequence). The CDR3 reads CASSRVPGNTIYF. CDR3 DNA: TGTGCCAGCAGCCGGGTACCTGGAAACACCATATATTTT.

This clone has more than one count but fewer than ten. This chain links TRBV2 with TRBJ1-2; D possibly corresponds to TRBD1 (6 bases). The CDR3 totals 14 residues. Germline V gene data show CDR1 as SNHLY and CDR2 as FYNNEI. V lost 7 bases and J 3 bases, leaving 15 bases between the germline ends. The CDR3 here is CASKTHRVDYGYTF. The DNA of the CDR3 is TGTGCCAGCAAAACTCACAGGGTCGACTATGGCTACACCTTC.

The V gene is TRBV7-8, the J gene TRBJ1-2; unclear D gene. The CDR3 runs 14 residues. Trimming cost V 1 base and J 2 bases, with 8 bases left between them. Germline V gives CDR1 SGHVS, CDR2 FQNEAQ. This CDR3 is CASSLGGSNYGYTF. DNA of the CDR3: TGTGCCAGCAGCTTAGGAGGTTCGAACTATGGCTACACCTTC.

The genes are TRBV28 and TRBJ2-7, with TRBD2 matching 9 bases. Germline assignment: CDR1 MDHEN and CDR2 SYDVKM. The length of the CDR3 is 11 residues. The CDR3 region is CVAGVGDEQYF. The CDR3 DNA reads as TGTGTAGCGGGAGTAGGCGACGAGCAGTACTTC.

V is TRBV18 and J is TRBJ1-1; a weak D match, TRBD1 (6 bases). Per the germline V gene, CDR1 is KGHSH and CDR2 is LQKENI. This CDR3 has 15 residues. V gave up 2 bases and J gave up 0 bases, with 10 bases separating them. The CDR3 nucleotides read TGTGCCAGCTCACCAGTGGACAGCATGAACACTGAAGCTTTCTTT. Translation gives CASSPVDSMNTEAFF.

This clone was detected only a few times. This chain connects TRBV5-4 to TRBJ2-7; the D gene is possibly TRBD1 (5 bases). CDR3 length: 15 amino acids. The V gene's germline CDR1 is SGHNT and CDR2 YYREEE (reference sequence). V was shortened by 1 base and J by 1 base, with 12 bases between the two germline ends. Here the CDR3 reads CASSLLAGKSYEQYF. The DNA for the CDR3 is TGTGCCAGCAGCTTGCTCGCAGGGAAGTCCTACGAGCAGTACTTC. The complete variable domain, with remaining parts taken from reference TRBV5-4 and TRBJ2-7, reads ETGVTQSPTHLIKTRGQQVTLRCSSQSGHNTVSWYQQALGQGPQFIFQYYREEENGRGNFPPRFSGLQFPNYSSELNVNALELDDSALYLCASSLLAGKSYEQYFGPGTRLTVT.

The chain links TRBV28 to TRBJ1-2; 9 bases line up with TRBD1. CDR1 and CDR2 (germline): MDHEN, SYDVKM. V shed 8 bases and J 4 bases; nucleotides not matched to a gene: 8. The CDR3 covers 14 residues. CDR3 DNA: TGTGCCAGCGGGGGGACAGGGCGGTTCTATGGCTACACCTTC. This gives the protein CASGGTGRFYGYTF.

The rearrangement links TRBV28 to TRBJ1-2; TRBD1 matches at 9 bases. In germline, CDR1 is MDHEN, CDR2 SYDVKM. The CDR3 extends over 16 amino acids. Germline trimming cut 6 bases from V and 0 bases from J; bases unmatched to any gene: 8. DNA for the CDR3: TGTGCCAGCAGGGGCGGACAGGGGTCCTCTAACTATGGCTACACCTTC. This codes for CASRGGQGSSNYGYTF.

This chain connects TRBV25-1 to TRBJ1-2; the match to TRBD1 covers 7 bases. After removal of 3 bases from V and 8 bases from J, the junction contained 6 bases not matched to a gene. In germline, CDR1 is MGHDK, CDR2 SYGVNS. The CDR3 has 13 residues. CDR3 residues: CASSDDRVHGYTF. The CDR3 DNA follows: TGTGCCAGCAGTGACGACAGGGTGCACGGCTACACCTTC.

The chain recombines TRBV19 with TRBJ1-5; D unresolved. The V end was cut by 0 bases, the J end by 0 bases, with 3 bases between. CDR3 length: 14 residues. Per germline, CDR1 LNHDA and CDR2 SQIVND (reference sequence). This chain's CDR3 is CASSIDHSNQPQHF. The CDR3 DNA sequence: TGTGCCAGTAGTATAGACCATAGCAATCAGCCCCAGCATTTT.

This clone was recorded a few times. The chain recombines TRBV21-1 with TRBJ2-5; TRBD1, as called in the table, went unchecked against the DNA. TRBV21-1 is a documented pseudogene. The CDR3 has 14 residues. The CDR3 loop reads CASSKVSGIETQYF. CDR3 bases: TGTGCCAGCAGCAAAGTATCAGGGATAGAGACCCAGTACTTC.

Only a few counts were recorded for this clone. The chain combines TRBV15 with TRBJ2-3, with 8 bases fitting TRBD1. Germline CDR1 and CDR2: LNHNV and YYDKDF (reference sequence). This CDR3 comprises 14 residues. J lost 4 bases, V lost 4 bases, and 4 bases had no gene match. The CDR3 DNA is TGTGCCACCAGCAAAGGACAGGGCGCAGATACGCAGTATTTT. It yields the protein CATSKGQGADTQYF.

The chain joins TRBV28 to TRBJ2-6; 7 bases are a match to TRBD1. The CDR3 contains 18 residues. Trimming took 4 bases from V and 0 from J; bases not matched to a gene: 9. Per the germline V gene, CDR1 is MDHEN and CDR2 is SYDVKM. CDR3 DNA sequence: TGTGCCAGCAGTTCTCGGATGGGACAGTTCTCTGGGGCCAACGTCCTGACTTTC. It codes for CASSSRMGQFSGANVLTF.

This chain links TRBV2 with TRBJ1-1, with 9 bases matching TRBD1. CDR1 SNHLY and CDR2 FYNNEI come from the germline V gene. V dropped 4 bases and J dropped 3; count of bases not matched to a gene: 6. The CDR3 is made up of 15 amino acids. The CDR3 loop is CASSGHRGQDTEAFF. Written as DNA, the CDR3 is TGTGCCAGCAGTGGTCACAGGGGGCAGGACACTGAAGCTTTCTTT.

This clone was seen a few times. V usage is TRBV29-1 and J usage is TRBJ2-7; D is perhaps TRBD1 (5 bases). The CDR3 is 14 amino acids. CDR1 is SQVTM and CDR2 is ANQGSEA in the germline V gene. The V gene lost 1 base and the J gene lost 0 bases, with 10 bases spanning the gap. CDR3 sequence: CSVEGQKNSYEQYF. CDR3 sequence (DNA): TGCAGCGTTGAAGGACAGAAGAACTCCTACGAGCAGTACTTC.

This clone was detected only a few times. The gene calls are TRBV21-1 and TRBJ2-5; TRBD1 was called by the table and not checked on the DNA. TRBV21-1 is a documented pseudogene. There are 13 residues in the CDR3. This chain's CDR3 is CASSKGTQETQYF. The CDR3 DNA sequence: TGTGCCAGCAGCAAAGGGACACAAGAGACCCAGTACTTC.